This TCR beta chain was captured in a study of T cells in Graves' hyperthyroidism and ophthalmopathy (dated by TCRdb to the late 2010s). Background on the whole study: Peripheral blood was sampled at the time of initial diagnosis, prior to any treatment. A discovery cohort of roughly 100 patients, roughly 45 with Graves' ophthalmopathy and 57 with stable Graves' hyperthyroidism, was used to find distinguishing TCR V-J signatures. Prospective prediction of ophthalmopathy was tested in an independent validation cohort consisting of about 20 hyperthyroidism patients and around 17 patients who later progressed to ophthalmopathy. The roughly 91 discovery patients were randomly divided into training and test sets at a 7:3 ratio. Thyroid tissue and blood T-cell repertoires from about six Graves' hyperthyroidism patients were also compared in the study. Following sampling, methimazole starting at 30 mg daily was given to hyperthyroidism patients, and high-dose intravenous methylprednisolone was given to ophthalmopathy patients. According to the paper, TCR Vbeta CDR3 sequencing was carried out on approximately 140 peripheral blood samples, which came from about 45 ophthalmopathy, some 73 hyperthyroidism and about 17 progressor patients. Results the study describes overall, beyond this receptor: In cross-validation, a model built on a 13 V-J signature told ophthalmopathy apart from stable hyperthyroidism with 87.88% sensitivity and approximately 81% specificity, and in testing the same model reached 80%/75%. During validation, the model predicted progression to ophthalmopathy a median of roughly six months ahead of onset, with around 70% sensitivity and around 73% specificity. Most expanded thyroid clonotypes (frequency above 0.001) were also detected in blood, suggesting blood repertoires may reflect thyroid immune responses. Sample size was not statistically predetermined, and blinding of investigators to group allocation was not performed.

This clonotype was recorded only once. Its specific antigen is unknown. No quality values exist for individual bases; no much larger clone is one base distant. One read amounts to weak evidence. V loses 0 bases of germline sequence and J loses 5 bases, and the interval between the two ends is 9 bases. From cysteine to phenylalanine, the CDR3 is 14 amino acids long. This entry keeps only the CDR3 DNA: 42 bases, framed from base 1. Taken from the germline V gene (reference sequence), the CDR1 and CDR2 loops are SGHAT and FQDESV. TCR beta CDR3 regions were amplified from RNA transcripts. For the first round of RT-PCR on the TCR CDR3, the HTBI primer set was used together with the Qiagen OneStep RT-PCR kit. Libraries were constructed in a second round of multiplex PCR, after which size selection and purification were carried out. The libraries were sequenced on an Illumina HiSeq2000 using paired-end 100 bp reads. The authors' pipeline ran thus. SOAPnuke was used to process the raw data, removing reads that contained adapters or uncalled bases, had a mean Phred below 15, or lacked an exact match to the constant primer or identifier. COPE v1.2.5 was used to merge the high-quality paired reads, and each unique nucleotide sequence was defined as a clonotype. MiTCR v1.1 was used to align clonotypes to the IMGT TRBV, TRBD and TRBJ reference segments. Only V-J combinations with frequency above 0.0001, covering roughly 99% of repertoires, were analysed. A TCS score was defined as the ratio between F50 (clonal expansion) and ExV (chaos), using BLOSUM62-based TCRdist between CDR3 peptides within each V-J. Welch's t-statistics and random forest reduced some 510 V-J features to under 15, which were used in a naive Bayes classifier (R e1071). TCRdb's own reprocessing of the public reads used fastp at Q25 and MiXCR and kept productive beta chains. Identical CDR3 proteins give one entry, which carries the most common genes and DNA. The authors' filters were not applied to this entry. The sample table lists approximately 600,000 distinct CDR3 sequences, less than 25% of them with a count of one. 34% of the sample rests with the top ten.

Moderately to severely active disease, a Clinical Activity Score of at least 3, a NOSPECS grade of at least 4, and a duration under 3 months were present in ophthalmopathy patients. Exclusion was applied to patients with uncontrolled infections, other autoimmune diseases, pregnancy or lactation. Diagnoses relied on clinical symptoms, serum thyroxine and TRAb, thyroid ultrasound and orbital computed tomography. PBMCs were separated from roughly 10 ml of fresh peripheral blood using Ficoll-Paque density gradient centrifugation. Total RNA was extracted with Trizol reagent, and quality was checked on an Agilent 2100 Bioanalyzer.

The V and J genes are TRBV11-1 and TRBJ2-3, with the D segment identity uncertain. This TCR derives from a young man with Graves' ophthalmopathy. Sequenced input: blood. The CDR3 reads CASSLALDQDTQYF. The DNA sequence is TGTGCCAGCAGCTTAGCCCTTGATCAAGATACGCAGTATTTT.